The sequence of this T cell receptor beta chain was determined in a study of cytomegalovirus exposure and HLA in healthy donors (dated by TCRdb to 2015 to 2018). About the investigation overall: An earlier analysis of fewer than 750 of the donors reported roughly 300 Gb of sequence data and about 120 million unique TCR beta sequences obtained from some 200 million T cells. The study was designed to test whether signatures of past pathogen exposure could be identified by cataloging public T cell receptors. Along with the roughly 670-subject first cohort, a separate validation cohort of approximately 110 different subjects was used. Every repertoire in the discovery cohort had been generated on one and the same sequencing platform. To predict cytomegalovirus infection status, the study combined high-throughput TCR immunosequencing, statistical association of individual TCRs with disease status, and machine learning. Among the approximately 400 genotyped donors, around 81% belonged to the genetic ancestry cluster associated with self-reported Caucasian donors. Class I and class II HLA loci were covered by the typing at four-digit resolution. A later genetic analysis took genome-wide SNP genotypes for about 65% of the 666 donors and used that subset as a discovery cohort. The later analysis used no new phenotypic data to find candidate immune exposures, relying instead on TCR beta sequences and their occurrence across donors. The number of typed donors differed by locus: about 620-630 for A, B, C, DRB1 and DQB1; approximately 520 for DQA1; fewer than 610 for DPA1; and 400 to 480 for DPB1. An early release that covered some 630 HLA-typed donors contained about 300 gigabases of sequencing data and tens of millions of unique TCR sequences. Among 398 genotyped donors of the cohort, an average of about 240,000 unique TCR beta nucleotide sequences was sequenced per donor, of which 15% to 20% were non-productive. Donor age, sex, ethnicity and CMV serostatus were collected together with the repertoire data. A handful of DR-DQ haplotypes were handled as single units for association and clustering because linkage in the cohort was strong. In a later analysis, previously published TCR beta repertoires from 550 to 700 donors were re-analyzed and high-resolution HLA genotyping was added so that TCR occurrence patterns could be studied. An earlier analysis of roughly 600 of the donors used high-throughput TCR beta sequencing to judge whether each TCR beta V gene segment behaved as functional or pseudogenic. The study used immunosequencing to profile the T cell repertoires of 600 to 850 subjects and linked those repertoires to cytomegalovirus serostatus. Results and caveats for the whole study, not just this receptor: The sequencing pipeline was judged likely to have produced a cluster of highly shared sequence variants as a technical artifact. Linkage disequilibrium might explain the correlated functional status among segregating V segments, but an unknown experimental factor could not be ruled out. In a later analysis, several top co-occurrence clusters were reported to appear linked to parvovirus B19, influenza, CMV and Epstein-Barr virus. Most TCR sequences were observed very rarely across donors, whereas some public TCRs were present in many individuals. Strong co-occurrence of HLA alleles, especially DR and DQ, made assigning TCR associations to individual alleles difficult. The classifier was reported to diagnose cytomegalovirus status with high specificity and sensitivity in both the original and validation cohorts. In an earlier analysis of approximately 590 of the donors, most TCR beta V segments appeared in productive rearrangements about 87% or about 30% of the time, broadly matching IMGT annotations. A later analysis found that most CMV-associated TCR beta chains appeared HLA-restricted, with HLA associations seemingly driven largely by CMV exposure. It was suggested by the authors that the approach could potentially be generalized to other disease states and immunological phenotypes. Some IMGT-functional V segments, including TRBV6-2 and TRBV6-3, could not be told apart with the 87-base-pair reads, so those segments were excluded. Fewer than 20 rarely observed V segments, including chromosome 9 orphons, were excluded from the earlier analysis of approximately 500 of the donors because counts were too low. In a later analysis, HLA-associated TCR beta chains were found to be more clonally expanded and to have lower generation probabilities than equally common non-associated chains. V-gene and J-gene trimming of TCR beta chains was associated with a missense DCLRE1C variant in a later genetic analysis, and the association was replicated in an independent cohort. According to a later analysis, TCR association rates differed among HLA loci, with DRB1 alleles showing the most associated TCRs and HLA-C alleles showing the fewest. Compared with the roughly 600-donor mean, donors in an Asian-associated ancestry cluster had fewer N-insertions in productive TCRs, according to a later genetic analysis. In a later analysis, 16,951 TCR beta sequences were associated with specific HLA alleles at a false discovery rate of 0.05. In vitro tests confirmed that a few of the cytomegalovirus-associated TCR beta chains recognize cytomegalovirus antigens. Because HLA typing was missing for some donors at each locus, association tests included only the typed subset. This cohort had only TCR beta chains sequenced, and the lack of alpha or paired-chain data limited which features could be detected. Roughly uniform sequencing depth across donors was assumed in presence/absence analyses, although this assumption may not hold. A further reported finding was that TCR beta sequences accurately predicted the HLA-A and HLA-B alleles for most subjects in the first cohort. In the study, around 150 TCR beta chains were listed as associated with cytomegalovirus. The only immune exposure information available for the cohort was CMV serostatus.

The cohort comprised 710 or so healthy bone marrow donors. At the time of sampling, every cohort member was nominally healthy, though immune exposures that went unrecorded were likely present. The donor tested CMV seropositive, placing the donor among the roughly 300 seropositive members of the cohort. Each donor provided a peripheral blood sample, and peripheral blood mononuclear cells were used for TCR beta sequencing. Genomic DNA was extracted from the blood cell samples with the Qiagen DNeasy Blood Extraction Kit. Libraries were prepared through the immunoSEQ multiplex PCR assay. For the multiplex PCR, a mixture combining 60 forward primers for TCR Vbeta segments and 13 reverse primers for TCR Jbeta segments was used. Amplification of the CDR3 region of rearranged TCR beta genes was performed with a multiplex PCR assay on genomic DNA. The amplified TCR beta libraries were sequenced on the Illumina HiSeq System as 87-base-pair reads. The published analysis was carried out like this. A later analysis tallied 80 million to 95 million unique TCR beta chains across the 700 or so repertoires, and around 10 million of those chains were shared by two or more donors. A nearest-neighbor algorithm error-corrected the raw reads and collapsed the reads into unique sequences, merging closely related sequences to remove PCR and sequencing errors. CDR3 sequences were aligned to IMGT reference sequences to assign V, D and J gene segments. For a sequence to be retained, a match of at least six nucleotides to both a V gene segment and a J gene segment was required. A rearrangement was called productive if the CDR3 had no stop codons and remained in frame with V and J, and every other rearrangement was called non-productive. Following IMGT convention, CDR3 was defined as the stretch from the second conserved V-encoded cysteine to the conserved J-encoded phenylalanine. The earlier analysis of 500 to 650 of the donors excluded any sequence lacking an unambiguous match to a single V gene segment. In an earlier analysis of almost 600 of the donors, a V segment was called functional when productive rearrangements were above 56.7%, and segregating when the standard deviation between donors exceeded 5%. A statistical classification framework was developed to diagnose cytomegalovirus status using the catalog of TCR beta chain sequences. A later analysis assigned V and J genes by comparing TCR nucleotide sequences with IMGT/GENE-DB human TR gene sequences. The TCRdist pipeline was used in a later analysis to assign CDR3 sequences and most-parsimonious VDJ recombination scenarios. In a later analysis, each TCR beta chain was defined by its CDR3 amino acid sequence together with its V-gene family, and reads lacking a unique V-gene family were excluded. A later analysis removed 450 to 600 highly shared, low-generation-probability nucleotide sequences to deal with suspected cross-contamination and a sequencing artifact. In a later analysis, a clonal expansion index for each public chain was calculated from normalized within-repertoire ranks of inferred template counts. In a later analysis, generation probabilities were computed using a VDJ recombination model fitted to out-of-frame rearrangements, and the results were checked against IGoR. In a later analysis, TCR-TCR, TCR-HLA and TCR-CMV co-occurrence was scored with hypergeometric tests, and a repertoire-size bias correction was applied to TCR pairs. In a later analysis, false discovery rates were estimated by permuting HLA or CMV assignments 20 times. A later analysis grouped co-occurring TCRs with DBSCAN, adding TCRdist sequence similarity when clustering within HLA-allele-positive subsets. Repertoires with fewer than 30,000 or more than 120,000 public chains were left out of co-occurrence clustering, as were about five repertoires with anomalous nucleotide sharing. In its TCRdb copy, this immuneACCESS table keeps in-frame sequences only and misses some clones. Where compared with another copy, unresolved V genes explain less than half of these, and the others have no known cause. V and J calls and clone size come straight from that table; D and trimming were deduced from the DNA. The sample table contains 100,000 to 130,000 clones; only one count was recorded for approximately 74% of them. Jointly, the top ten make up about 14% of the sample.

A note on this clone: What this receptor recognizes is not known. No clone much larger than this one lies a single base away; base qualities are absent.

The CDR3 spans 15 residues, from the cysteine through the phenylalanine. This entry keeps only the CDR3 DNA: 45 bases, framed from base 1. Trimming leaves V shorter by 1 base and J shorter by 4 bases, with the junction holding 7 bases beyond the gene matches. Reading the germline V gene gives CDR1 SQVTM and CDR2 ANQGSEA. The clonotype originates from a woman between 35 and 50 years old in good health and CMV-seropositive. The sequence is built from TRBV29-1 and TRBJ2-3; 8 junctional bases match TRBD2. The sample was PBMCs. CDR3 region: CSVEGRGGGSDTQYF. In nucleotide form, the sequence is TGCAGCGTTGAAGGTCGTGGCGGGGGGTCAGATACGCAGTATTTT.